This T cell receptor (beta chain) was sequenced for a study of cytomegalovirus exposure and HLA in healthy donors. Whole-study findings and limits: Earlier results showed most TCR beta V segments being productive about 90% or about 30% of the time.

Donors were ostensibly healthy at sampling, although undocumented immune exposures were probable. In the PCR, 60 Vbeta and 13 Jbeta primers were used. This table comes from immunoSEQ multiplex PCR, and its TCRdb copy is limited to in-frame clones, with some not included. The data contain 120,000 or so clones, about four fifths of them singletons. CDR1 and CDR2 (germline): SGHKS, YYEKEE (reference sequence). This CDR3 contains 16 residues. Germline trimming cut 2 bases from V and 1 base from J; bases unmatched to any gene: 5. In regard to this clone: What it binds is not known.

This chain joins TRBV5-5 and TRBJ1-1; 10 bases fit TRBD1. The TCR comes from a woman aged 35 to 49 in good health and CMV-seropositive. Sequencing used PBMCs. The CDR3 DNA follows: TGTGCCAGCAGCTTTCGACAGGGGGCAACGAACACTGAAGCTTTCTTT. It encodes CASSFRQGATNTEAFF.